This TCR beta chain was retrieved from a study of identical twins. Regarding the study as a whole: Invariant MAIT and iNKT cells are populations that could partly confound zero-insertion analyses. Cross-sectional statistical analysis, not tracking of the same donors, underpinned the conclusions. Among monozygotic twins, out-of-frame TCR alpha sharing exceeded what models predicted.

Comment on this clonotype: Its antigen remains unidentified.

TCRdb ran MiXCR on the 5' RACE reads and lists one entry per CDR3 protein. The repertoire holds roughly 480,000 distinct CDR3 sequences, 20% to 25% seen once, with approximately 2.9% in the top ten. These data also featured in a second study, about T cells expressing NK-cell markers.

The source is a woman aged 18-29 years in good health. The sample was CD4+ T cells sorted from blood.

CDR3 sequence (DNA): TGCGCCAGCAGCTTCAACTGGGACTCCTTCCAGTACTTC. Residues: CASSFNWDSFQYF. The rearrangement uses TRBV5-1 and TRBJ2-5; D is possibly TRBD2 (6 bases). Per germline, CDR1 SGHRS and CDR2 YFSETQ. The CDR3 is 13 amino acids. The V end lost 2 bases, the J end lost 10 bases, and 15 bases lay between the germline ends. The full variable domain, rest sourced from reference TRBV5-1 and TRBJ2-5, is KAGVTQTPRYLIKTRGQQVTLSCSPISGHRSVSWYQQTPGQGLQFLFEYFSETQRNKGNFPGRFSGRQFSNSRSEMNVSTLELGDSALYLCASSFNWDSFQYFGPGTRLLVL.